The source of this T cell receptor beta chain is a study of blood T cell repertoires in COVID-19 (dated by TCRdb to 2018 to 2021). For the wider study: Samples covering the acute and convalescent phases of COVID-19 were provided by collaborators in the United States, Italy and Spain. The prospective study material was composed of cDNA or gDNA derived from T cells, B-cell-depleted T cells, or PBMCs. Subjects who had been exposed to COVID-19, were actively infected with it, or had recovered from it provided the deeply sampled blood TCRbeta repertoires that made up the dataset. The repertoires were made available in a free public database intended to serve as a resource for research on the immune response to SARS-CoV-2. Samples came from the ongoing ImmuneRACE study (first 160 participants) plus 1,254 subjects from 6 global collaborators. A de-identified subject ID, COVID-19 status, age in years and sex were almost always included in the sample metadata. Where available, HLA class I and class II types were taken from metadata supplied by the sample provider and were not determined by assay-based typing. Study-level results and caveats: Clinical and demographic metadata were provided uncurated, with the amount varying by source and participant.

TCRbeta CDR3 regions were amplified from genomic DNA using the immunoSEQ Assay, a bias-controlled multiplex PCR. The authors processed their data as follows. The number of nucleated cells in each sample was estimated from the amplification of reference gene primers within the assay. To quantify the absolute abundance of each unique TCRbeta CDR3 rearrangement, sequence reads were collapsed and filtered. For each sample, productive Simpson clonality was calculated as the square root of Simpson's diversity index across productive rearrangements. Drawn from immuneACCESS, this table holds only the in-frame rearrangements with V and J called that TCRdb kept. Clones are partly lost; checked studies trace under half to an unresolved V gene and leave the rest unexplained. The V and J calls and clone size were taken over from that table, and D and trimming were inferred from the DNA. The sample yields 55,000 or so clones; 87% were counted once. The ten largest clones add up to about 3.6% of the sample.

At one collaborating source in Seattle, patients were enrolled during active infection and were followed longitudinally through the course of disease. The collaborating institutions used their own protocols to collect whole blood in K2EDTA tubes. Collaborator samples were shipped for TCRbeta analysis as frozen whole blood, isolated PBMCs, or DNA extracted from either sample type. Clipping removes 3 bases from V and 6 bases from J, with 3 as the unmatched junction base count. Including cysteine and phenylalanine, the CDR3 has 14 amino acids. Here the CDR3 DNA is all that survives: 42 bases in frame from base 1. Looking up the germline V gene yields CDR1 KGHSH and CDR2 LQKENI. Note on this clone: Its antigen is still unknown. There are no base qualities to consult, and no much larger clone falls within one base.

The TCR originated in a man aged 35-49 years with COVID-19, enrolled during active disease. The specimen was peripheral blood. The rearranged chain carries TRBV18 and TRBJ1-2; a stretch of 11 junction bases matches TRBD1. The CDR3 region has the sequence CASSPSGQGDGYTF. The bases read TGTGCCAGCTCACCTTCGGGACAGGGGGATGGCTACACCTTC.